This TCR beta chain was sequenced during a study of early T cells in non-severe SARS-CoV-2 infection. Each CDR3 protein is one row after TCRdb ran MiXCR on the 5' RACE reads. The sample comprises 90,000 to 100,000 distinct CDR3 sequences, 13% of which are singletons, and approximately 2.4% rests with the top ten. Trimming pared 5 bases from V and 4 bases from J, leaving 17 bases between. The CDR3 has 16 amino acids. CDR1 is MNHEY and CDR2 is SMNVEV in the germline V gene (reference sequence). The sample comprised whole blood. The sequence came from an adult who was a healthcare worker with PCR-confirmed SARS-CoV-2 infection or an uninfected control (not recorded which). The V call is TRBV27, the J call TRBJ1-4; D remains ambiguous. The CDR3 loop is CASSPFPPEGNEKLFF. In nucleotides, the CDR3 is TGTGCCAGCAGTCCTTTCCCCCCCGAGGGTAATGAAAAACTGTTTTTT.